Given below is one TCR beta chain in context. What it binds is unknown. The sample originates from a study of vaccination and CD4 T cells after COVID-19. Whole-study context: Two Hispanic individuals were among six male and four female convalescent patients. A median of 72 days (range 14 to 241) separated dose two from the taking of post-vaccine samples. Samples from a few convalescent patients were taken at day 14 and days 161 to 241 post-vaccination.

Cultured CD4+ T-cell DNA underwent Oncomine TCR Beta short-read sequencing. MiXCR, run by TCRdb on the PCR reads, gives a single entry per CDR3 protein. The data hold around 25,000 distinct CDR3 sequences, with less than 40% observed a single time. Described time point: late sampling 161 to 241 days after vaccination in a few convalescent patients. Stated treatment: roughly 10-day PBMC culture with coronavirus spike peptide pools or control peptides (ViraFEST assay). Germline-derived CDR1 and CDR2 are SGHVS and FQNEAQ. The CDR3 runs 14 residues. V was pared by 8 bases and J by 5 bases, with 19 bases between.

Sequences were derived from CD4+ T cells from blood, cultured in vitro, sampled about 7 months after SARS-CoV-2 vaccination. The chain combines TRBV7-8 with TRBJ2-7, with D perhaps TRBD2 (5 bases). This clonotype was obtained from a human donor who had recovered from COVID-19. CDR3 sequence (DNA): TGTGCCAGCGGCCGCGCTAGCCCTGAGAACGAGCAGTACTTC. Translation: CASGRASPENEQYF.